Below, 20 T cell receptor beta chains from the same sample are listed, as sequenced in a study of cytomegalovirus exposure and HLA in healthy donors. With 60 Vbeta and 13 Jbeta primers, the PCR was carried out. The method was immunoSEQ multiplex PCR; TCRdb's version includes in-frame clones alone and lacks a portion of them. The sample includes roughly 110,000 clones, 75% to 80% of them seen just once. Sequences were obtained from PBMCs. These receptors were taken from a woman in her forties in good health and CMV-seropositive.

This clone appeared many times. The chain couples TRBV5-6 to TRBJ2-7; a possible D gene is TRBD2 (5 bases). There are 16 residues in the CDR3. The germline V gene has CDR1 SGHDT and CDR2 YYEEEE. V lost 4 bases to trimming and J lost 6 bases, with 23 bases between them. CDR3 sequence (DNA): TGTGCCAGCAGCCCCATCGGGAAGGCTCTTAGCTCCGAGCAGTACTTC. Translation gives CASSPIGKALSSEQYF. Drawing the rest from reference TRBV5-6 and TRBJ2-7, the complete variable domain is DAGVTQSPTHLIKTRGQQVTLRCSPKSGHDTVSWYQQALGQGPQFIFQYYEEEERQRGNFPDRFSGHQFPNYSSELNVNALLLGDSALYLCASSPIGKALSSEQYFGPGTRLTVT.

The genes are TRBV2 and TRBJ2-7, with D maybe TRBD1 (5 bases). The V end was cut by 3 bases, the J end by 1 base, with 13 bases between. The CDR3 runs to 15 residues. Per the germline V gene, CDR1 is SNHLY and CDR2 is FYNNEI. The CDR3 spells CASSDATASSYEQYF. In nucleotides, the CDR3 is TGTGCCAGCAGTGACGCGACAGCTAGTTCCTACGAGCAGTACTTC.

This chain joins TRBV5-4 and TRBJ1-5; D not resolved. This CDR3 contains 16 residues. Germline V gene data show CDR1 as SGHNT and CDR2 as YYREEE (reference sequence). With 2 bases removed from V and 4 bases from J, the gap between germline ends came to 16 bases. The CDR3 sequence: CASSFGTGGRNQPQHF. CDR3 DNA sequence: TGTGCCAGCAGCTTCGGTACCGGAGGTAGAAATCAGCCCCAGCATTTT. The full variable domain, rest sourced from reference TRBV5-4 and TRBJ1-5, is ETGVTQSPTHLIKTRGQQVTLRCSSQSGHNTVSWYQQALGQGPQFIFQYYREEENGRGNFPPRFSGLQFPNYSSELNVNALELDDSALYLCASSFGTGGRNQPQHFGDGTRLSIL.

V usage is TRBV5-1 and J usage is TRBJ2-5; 13 bases align to TRBD2. V gave up 2 bases and J gave up 6 bases; unmatched junction bases: 4. Germline V gene lookup returns CDR1 SGHRS and CDR2 YFSETQ. The CDR3 has 15 residues. CDR3 nucleotide sequence: TGCGCCAGCAGCTTCGGACTAGCGGGGGAACAGACCCAGTACTTC. Protein: CASSFGLAGEQTQYF.

V gene TRBV6-5 combines with J gene TRBJ1-5, with D possibly being TRBD1 (6 bases). This CDR3 spans 14 amino acids. The germline CDR1 and CDR2 sequences are MNHEY and SVGAGI. V dropped 7 bases and J dropped 4 bases, with 14 bases sitting between them. The CDR3 sequence: CASTQQQGNQPQHF. DNA of the CDR3: TGTGCCAGCACCCAACAACAGGGTAATCAGCCCCAGCATTTT.

The chain links TRBV2 to TRBJ2-7, with TRBD2 matching 12 bases. The CDR3 sequence is 15 residues long. Trimming took 2 bases from V and 2 from J; bases not matched to a gene: 1. Germline CDR1 is SNHLY and CDR2 is FYNNEI. CDR3 region: CASSERTSGTYEQYF. The CDR3 region has the DNA TGTGCCAGCAGTGAACGGACTAGCGGGACCTACGAGCAGTACTTC.

A few counts support this clone. The chain joins TRBV7-9 to TRBJ2-3, with 10 bases aligning to TRBD2. Trimming removed 4 bases from V and 5 bases from J; junction bases left unmatched: 9. This CDR3 has 16 residues. From germline, CDR1 is SEHNR and CDR2 FQNEAQ (reference sequence). The CDR3 nucleotides are TGTGCCAGCAGCTCCGCAGCGGGGGGGCCGGTAGATACGCAGTATTTT. This encodes CASSSAAGGPVDTQYF.

V usage is TRBV7-9 and J usage is TRBJ2-7, with 7 nucleotides matching TRBD2. The CDR3 length is 15 residues. Germline-derived CDR1 and CDR2 are SEHNR and FQNEAQ (reference sequence). The V and J ends lost 5 bases and 0 bases, in that order; junction bases with no gene match: 7. Here the CDR3 reads CASSHAGGSSYEQYF. Written as DNA, the CDR3 is TGTGCCAGCAGCCACGCCGGGGGGAGCTCCTACGAGCAGTACTTC. Complete variable domain (other parts from reference TRBV7-9 and TRBJ2-7): DTGVSQNPRHKITKRGQNVTFRCDPISEHNRLYWYRQTLGQGPEFLTYFQNEAQLEKSRLLSDRFSAERPKGSFSTLEIQRTEQGDSAMYLCASSHAGGSSYEQYFGPGTRLTVT.

The chain is built from TRBV19 and TRBJ1-1; the D is unclear. Germline CDR1 and CDR2: LNHDA and SQIVND (reference sequence). With 5 bases removed from V and 0 bases from J, the gap between germline ends came to 4 bases. The CDR3 has 12 residues. CDR3 nucleotide sequence: TGTGCCAGTAGTGAGATGAACACTGAAGCTTTCTTT. This encodes CASSEMNTEAFF.

The chain couples TRBV6-6 to TRBJ2-7; weak D call: TRBD1 (6 bases). Per the germline V gene, CDR1 is MNHNY and CDR2 is SVGAGI (reference sequence). The V end was cut by 6 bases, the J end by 6 bases, with 15 bases between. The CDR3 length is 13 residues. The CDR3 spells CASRTQDSAEQYF. In DNA form, the CDR3 reads TGTGCCAGCAGGACCCAGGACAGTGCCGAGCAGTACTTC.

The J gene is TRBJ1-5, the V gene TRBV2; 10 nucleotides align to TRBD1. From germline, CDR1 is SNHLY and CDR2 FYNNEI. CDR3 length: 12 amino acids. Germline trimming cut 10 bases from V and 6 bases from J; bases unmatched to any gene: 3. The CDR3 is CATGQGVQPQHF. The CDR3 DNA follows: TGTGCCACTGGACAGGGGGTTCAGCCCCAGCATTTT.

The rearrangement uses TRBV5-4 and TRBJ1-1, with TRBD1 identical over 12 bases. The germline V gene encodes CDR1 SGHNT and CDR2 YYREEE (reference sequence). CDR3 length equals 16 residues. The V gene end was trimmed by 4 bases and the J gene end by 10 bases; junction bases not matched to a gene: 14. The DNA for the CDR3 is TGTGCCAGCAGCATTGCCGGGACAGGGGGCTCGACGGGAGCTTTCTTT. Its protein is CASSIAGTGGSTGAFF.

Concerning this clone itself: Other DNA sequences in this specimen translate into the identical CDR3. The V gene is TRBV7-3, the J gene TRBJ2-7; maybe TRBD2 (6 bases). V was shortened by 3 bases and J by 6 bases, with 12 bases between the two germline ends. The CDR3 runs to 13 residues. The V gene's germline CDR1 is SGHTA and CDR2 FQGTGA. Here the CDR3 DNA reads TGTGCCAGCAGCTTCAGGCAGGGAGGCGAGCAGTACTTC. Translating gives CASSFRQGGEQYF.

The chain couples TRBV6-5 to TRBJ2-1, with TRBD2 as a possible D gene (6 bases). The CDR3 is 14 amino acids. V dropped 7 bases and J dropped 4 bases, with 14 bases sitting between them. Germline V lookup: CDR1 MNHEY, CDR2 SVGAGI. CDR3 residues: CASTGTPPYNEQFF. Here the CDR3 DNA reads TGTGCCAGCACTGGGACTCCCCCGTACAATGAGCAGTTCTTC.

The chain uses TRBV7-2 and TRBJ2-1; D perhaps matches TRBD2 (7 bases). The CDR3 totals 18 residues. Germline assignment: CDR1 SGHTA and CDR2 FQGNSA. Trimming pared 5 bases from V and 0 bases from J, leaving 20 bases between. In DNA form, the CDR3 reads TGTGCCAGCAGCCGGCCTTCGGGCGGGGGCCGCTCCTACAATGAGCAGTTCTTC. It specifies CASSRPSGGGRSYNEQFF.

The V and J genes are TRBV4-1 and TRBJ2-1; 8 bases are a match to TRBD2. Germline V CDR1 and CDR2: MGHRA, YSYEKL. Trimming removed 0 bases from V and 11 bases from J; junction bases left unmatched: 3. This CDR3 comprises 13 residues. CDR3 coding DNA: TGCGCCAGCAGCCAAGATGCGGGGGGAAAGCAGTTCTTC. This translates into CASSQDAGGKQFF.

The chain recombines TRBV12-5 with TRBJ1-6, with TRBD1 identical over 7 bases. The CDR3 extends over 16 amino acids. Germline lookup yields CDR1 LGHNT and CDR2 FRNRAP. The V gene end was trimmed by 6 bases and the J gene end by 7 bases; junction bases not matched to a gene: 12. The CDR3 DNA reads TGTGCTAGTGGGCTAACAGGACAGGTCCCAAATTCACCCCTCCACTTT. Its translation: CASGLTGQVPNSPLHF.

The chain is built from TRBV10-2 and TRBJ2-5, with TRBD1 matching 10 bases. The germline gives CDR1 WSHSY, CDR2 SAAADI. The CDR3 has 13 residues. Unmatched junction bases numbered 1, after V lost 2 bases and J lost 7 bases. For the CDR3, the DNA is TGCGCCAGCAGTGAGGGACAGGGGGGGACCCAGTACTTC. Residues: CASSEGQGGTQYF.

The genes are TRBV11-2 and TRBJ1-6; possible D gene TRBD1, 6 bases. Germline V gene sequence: CDR1 SGHAT, CDR2 FQNNGV. This CDR3 is 14 amino acids long. Trimming removed 3 bases from V and 5 bases from J, with 8 bases in between. The CDR3 DNA sequence: TGTGCCAGCAGCTTCCGGGACAATAATTCACCCCTCCACTTT. It is translated as CASSFRDNNSPLHF.

V gene TRBV14 combines with J gene TRBJ1-5, with D maybe TRBD1 (5 bases). From germline, CDR1 is SGHDN and CDR2 FVKESK. The V end lost 1 base, the J end lost 3 bases, and 10 bases lay between the germline ends. This CDR3 comprises 15 residues. CDR3 nucleotides: TGTGCCAGCAGCCAAGGGGTAGGGGTCAATCAGCCCCAGCATTTT. This gives the protein CASSQGVGVNQPQHF.